What follows is one T cell receptor beta chain and its context. The sample is drawn from a study of T cell responses to AZD1222 COVID-19 vaccine. Looked up from germline, CDR1 is MNHEY and CDR2 is SMNVEV (reference sequence). V was pared by 8 bases and J by 5 bases, with 25 bases between. The CDR3 runs 16 residues. The repertoire was sequenced with immunoSEQ multiplex PCR; TCRdb's copy has only in-frame clones and lacks some. The sample records about 140,000 clones, 80% to 95% being singletons. The chain joins TRBV27 to TRBJ2-7; a weak D match, TRBD1 (5 bases). This clonotype was sampled from an adult in good health. This specimen consisted of peripheral blood, obtained on day 0 of AZD1222 vaccination. DNA for the CDR3: TGTGCCAGCTATCAAGTTTATGTAGGGGCCGGCCACGAGCAGTACTTC. This sequence encodes CASYQVYVGAGHEQYF.